This T cell receptor beta chain originates from a study of cytomegalovirus exposure and HLA in healthy donors listed by TCRdb under 2017. Looking at the study overall: An earlier analysis of several hundred of the donors reported about 300 Gb of sequence data and around 110 million unique TCR beta sequences obtained from about 179 million T cells. A later genetic analysis used genome-wide SNP genotypes for about 65% of the 666 donors, treating that subset as a discovery cohort. A later analysis re-analyzed previously published TCR beta repertoires from approximately 670 donors and added high-resolution HLA genotyping to study TCR occurrence patterns. Rather than drawing on any new phenotypic data, the later analysis identified candidate immune exposures from TCR beta sequences and the way those sequences occurred across donors. In addition to the first cohort of 666 subjects, a separate validation cohort of some 120 different subjects was used. The study was designed to test whether signatures of past pathogen exposure could be identified by cataloging public T cell receptors. The study used immunosequencing to profile the T cell repertoires of under 700 subjects and linked those repertoires to cytomegalovirus serostatus. An early release that covered some 640 HLA-typed donors contained about 290 gigabases of sequencing data and 85 million to 100 million unique TCR sequences. Donor age, sex, ethnicity and CMV serostatus were compiled alongside the repertoire data. Typing coverage differed by locus: A, B, C, DRB1 and DQB1 were typed in about 620-630 donors, DQA1 in 500 to 550, DPA1 in over 600, and DPB1 in 400 to 480. Across some 400 genotyped donors of the cohort, an average of roughly 250,000 unique TCR beta nucleotide sequences per donor were sequenced, and 15% to 20% of those sequences were non-productive. To predict cytomegalovirus infection status, the study combined high-throughput TCR immunosequencing, statistical association of individual TCRs with disease status, and machine learning. In an earlier analysis of roughly 580 of the donors, high-throughput TCR beta sequencing was used to judge whether each TCR beta V gene segment behaved as functional or pseudogenic. HLA typing covered class I and class II loci at four-digit resolution. Because of strong linkage in the cohort, 4 to 6 DR-DQ haplotypes were treated as single units for association and clustering. Of the 350 to 450 genotyped donors, less than 90% were placed in the genetic ancestry cluster associated with self-reported Caucasian donors. All discovery cohort repertoires had been generated using a single sequencing platform.

The receptor library was made with the immunoSEQ multiplex PCR assay. The multiplex PCR relied on a mix of 60 forward primers for TCR Vbeta segments and 13 reverse primers for TCR Jbeta segments. Amplification of the CDR3 region of rearranged TCR beta genes was performed with a multiplex PCR assay on genomic DNA. Amplified TCR beta libraries were sequenced as 87-base-pair reads on the Illumina HiSeq System. The paper's data handling went like this. In a later analysis, approximately 74 million unique TCR beta chains were counted across the 500 to 700 repertoires, and some 10 million of these chains were shared by at least two donors. A nearest-neighbor algorithm error-corrected the raw reads and collapsed the reads into unique sequences, merging closely related sequences to remove PCR and sequencing errors. To assign V, D and J gene segments, CDR3 sequences were aligned to IMGT reference sequences. For a sequence to be retained, a match of at least six nucleotides was required to both a V gene segment and a J gene segment. A rearrangement was called productive if the CDR3 had no stop codons and remained in frame with V and J, and every other rearrangement was called non-productive. CDR3 was defined by IMGT convention, running from the second conserved V-encoded cysteine to the conserved J-encoded phenylalanine. The earlier analysis of about 530 of the donors excluded any sequence lacking an unambiguous match to a single V gene segment. An earlier analysis of a few hundred of the donors classified V segments as functional when productive rearrangements were above 56.7% and as segregating when the standard deviation between donors was above 5%. A statistical classification framework was developed to diagnose cytomegalovirus status using the catalog of TCR beta chain sequences. A later analysis assigned V and J genes by comparing TCR nucleotide sequences with IMGT/GENE-DB human TR gene sequences. Using the TCRdist pipeline, a later analysis assigned CDR3 sequences along with most-parsimonious VDJ recombination scenarios. In a later analysis, each TCR beta chain was defined by its CDR3 amino acid sequence together with its V-gene family, and reads without a unique V-gene family were excluded. In a later analysis, 450 to 600 highly shared, low-generation-probability nucleotide sequences were removed to address suspected cross-contamination and a sequencing artifact. In a later analysis, a clonal expansion index was calculated for each public chain from normalized within-repertoire ranks of inferred template counts. In a later analysis, generation probabilities were computed using a VDJ recombination model fitted to out-of-frame rearrangements, and the results were checked against IGoR. A later analysis scored TCR-TCR, TCR-HLA and TCR-CMV co-occurrence with hypergeometric tests, applying a repertoire-size bias correction to TCR pairs. In a later analysis, false discovery rates were estimated by permuting HLA or CMV assignments 20 times. A later analysis grouped co-occurring TCRs with DBSCAN, adding TCRdist sequence similarity when clustering within HLA-allele-positive subsets. Repertoires with fewer than 30,000 or more than 120,000 public chains were left out of co-occurrence clustering, as were five repertoires with anomalous nucleotide sharing. What TCRdb holds here is the immuneACCESS table cut down to in-frame rearrangements. Part of the clones is not present; checked against another copy, under half of the missing clones reflect an unresolved V gene, and the others are unexplained. The DNA was the basis for D and trimming; V, J and clone size are from that table. This sample has roughly 120,000 clones in its table, and roughly 80% of those were observed once. The top ten clonotypes cover roughly 4.5% of the sample.

The CDR3 runs 14 amino acids, cysteine and phenylalanine included. Of all the DNA, just the CDR3 is kept, 42 bases in frame from base 1. The germline V gene supplies CDR1 SGHRS and CDR2 YFSETQ. V is clipped by 4 bases and J by 5 bases, and the sequence between their germline boundaries is 15 bases long. What the research found in general, with its limitations: A cluster of highly shared sequence variants was judged likely to represent a technical artifact of the sequencing pipeline. In a later genetic analysis, a missense DCLRE1C variant was associated with V-gene and J-gene trimming of TCR beta chains, and the association was replicated in an independent cohort. According to a later analysis, most CMV-associated TCR beta chains appeared to be HLA-restricted, and the HLA associations seemed to be driven largely by CMV exposure. A later genetic analysis reported fewer N-insertions in productive TCRs among donors in an Asian-associated ancestry cluster than the approximately 700-donor mean. The earlier analysis of some 540 of the donors excluded roughly 17 rarely observed V segments, including chromosome 9 orphons, because counts were too low. According to a later analysis, parvovirus B19, influenza, CMV and Epstein-Barr virus appeared linked to several top co-occurrence clusters. HLA typing was unavailable for some donors at each locus, so association tests used only the typed subset. The presence/absence analyses assumed that sequencing depth was roughly uniform across donors, and that assumption may not be true. Most TCR sequences were seen in very few donors, while some public TCRs were found in many individuals. When HLA alleles, especially DR and DQ, strongly co-occurred, attributing TCR associations to individual alleles was difficult. Linkage disequilibrium might explain the correlated functional status among segregating V segments, but an unknown experimental factor could not be ruled out. A further reported finding was that TCR beta sequences accurately predicted the HLA-A and HLA-B alleles for most subjects in the first cohort. CMV serostatus was the only immune exposure information available for the cohort. The study listed approximately 160 TCR beta chains as associated with cytomegalovirus. In this cohort, only TCR beta chains were sequenced, and detectable features were limited by the absence of alpha or paired-chain data. The authors suggested that the approach could potentially be generalized to other disease states and immunological phenotypes. Cytomegalovirus status was reported to be diagnosed by the classifier with high specificity and sensitivity in both the original and validation cohorts. A few of the identified cytomegalovirus-associated TCR beta chains were confirmed in vitro to be specific for cytomegalovirus antigens. An earlier analysis of 450 to 750 of the donors showed that most TCR beta V segments appeared in productive rearrangements either about 90% or about 30% of the time, which broadly matched IMGT annotations. Some IMGT-functional V segments, including TRBV6-2 and TRBV6-3, could not be distinguished by the 87-base-pair reads and were therefore excluded. In a later analysis, HLA-associated TCR beta chains were found to be more clonally expanded and to have lower generation probabilities than equally common non-associated chains. According to a later analysis, TCR association rates differed among HLA loci, with DRB1 alleles showing the most associated TCRs and HLA-C alleles showing the fewest. At a false discovery rate of 0.05, a later analysis linked under 20,000 TCR beta sequences to specific HLA alleles.

The cohort consisted of fewer than 700 healthy bone marrow donors. At the time of sampling, all cohort members were nominally healthy, though unrecorded immune exposures were likely present. The donor was CMV seropositive and belonged to the group of some 290 seropositive cohort members. Every donor gave a peripheral blood sample, and the peripheral blood mononuclear cells from that sample were used for TCR beta sequencing. Genomic DNA extraction from the blood cell samples was performed with the Qiagen DNeasy Blood Extraction Kit. As for this clone: The clone's antigen remains unknown. Base quality data are lacking; no much larger clone is found one base away.

The receptor comes from a man aged 50 or older in good health and CMV-seropositive. Sequenced sample: PBMCs. Recombination linked TRBV5-1 to TRBJ1-2; TRBD1 is possibly the D segment (6 matching bases). The DNA sequence reads TGCGCCAGCAGCCTCGGAGGGGGGGATTATGGCTACACCTTC. This codes for CASSLGGGDYGYTF. Extended through the reference TRBV5-1 and TRBJ1-2 proteins, this CDR3 yields the full variable domain: KAGVTQTPRYLIKTRGQQVTLSCSPISGHRSVSWYQQTPGQGLQFLFEYFSETQRNKGNFPGRFSGRQFSNSRSEMNVSTLELGDSALYLCASSLGGGDYGYTFGSGTRLTVV.